Listed below are T cell receptor beta chains from one sample, sequenced in a study of PD-L1 blockade in urothelial cancer. Here immunoSEQ multiplex PCR was the method, and the copy in TCRdb shows in-frame clones only, minus some. Found here are 80,000 to 95,000 clones, roughly 85% of them singletons; the top ten hold approximately 8.4%. The sample consisted of PBMCs, taken around atezolizumab (anti-PD-L1) treatment. The receptors derive from an older man with urothelial cancer. CDR3s include the opening cysteine and the closing phenylalanine or tryptophan. The D gene is left open where the match is weak. The size of a clone is reported for some rows only, either as once, few or many, or as a class for expanded clones.

D gene: TRBD2
V gene: TRBV6-5
J gene: TRBJ2-2
clone size: .
CDR3 protein: CASSRTSVGPGELFF
CDR3 DNA: TGTGCCAGCTCCCGGACTAGCGTAGGTCCCGGGGAGCTGTTTTTT

D gene: TRBD1
V gene: TRBV2
J gene: TRBJ2-2
clone size: .
CDR3 protein: CASSLSGTGVTGELFF
CDR3 DNA: TGTGCCAGCAGCTTATCCGGGACAGGGGTTACCGGGGAGCTGTTTTTT

D gene: TRBD2
V gene: TRBV5-4
J gene: TRBJ2-5
clone size: .
CDR3 protein: CASSRPVAGRGETQYF
CDR3 DNA: TGTGCCAGCAGCCGCCCAGTAGCGGGCCGTGGGGAGACCCAGTACTTC

D gene: .
V gene: TRBV5-1
J gene: TRBJ1-2
clone size: once
CDR3 protein: CASSLALGGRDGYTF
CDR3 DNA: TGCGCCAGCAGCTTGGCCCTGGGAGGGAGAGACGGCTACACCTTC

D gene: .
V gene: TRBV9
J gene: TRBJ2-5
clone size: .
CDR3 protein: CASSFTPEYQETQYF
CDR3 DNA: TGTGCCAGCAGCTTCACGCCTGAGTACCAAGAGACCCAGTACTTC

D gene: TRBD1
V gene: TRBV4-2
J gene: TRBJ1-2
clone size: .
CDR3 protein: CASSPWTGGHRNYGYTF
CDR3 DNA: TGTGCCAGCAGCCCTTGGACAGGGGGTCATAGGAACTATGGCTACACCTTC

D gene: TRBD1
V gene: TRBV2
J gene: TRBJ1-1
clone size: few
CDR3 protein: CASSGTGVEAFF
CDR3 DNA: TGTGCCAGCAGTGGGACAGGGGTTGAAGCTTTCTTT

D gene: .
V gene: TRBV28
J gene: TRBJ2-1
clone size: .
CDR3 protein: CASSLPGESYNEQFF
CDR3 DNA: TGTGCCAGCAGTCTTCCGGGGGAGTCCTACAATGAGCAGTTCTTC

D gene: .
V gene: TRBV7-2
J gene: TRBJ2-1
clone size: .
CDR3 protein: CASSLDTVYNEQFF
CDR3 DNA: TGTGCCAGCAGCCTAGACACCGTTTACAATGAGCAGTTCTTC

D gene: TRBD1
V gene: TRBV6-1
J gene: TRBJ2-1
clone size: .
CDR3 protein: CASSQTGGPYNEQFF
CDR3 DNA: TGTGCCAGCAGTCAAACAGGGGGCCCTTACAATGAGCAGTTCTTC

D gene: .
V gene: TRBV9
J gene: TRBJ2-3
clone size: .
CDR3 protein: CASSVGNSGTDTQYF
CDR3 DNA: TGTGCCAGCAGCGTAGGAAATAGCGGAACAGATACGCAGTATTTT

D gene: TRBD1
V gene: TRBV7-2
J gene: TRBJ2-4
clone size: .
CDR3 protein: CASSSTGGRRNIQYF
CDR3 DNA: TGTGCCAGCAGCTCTACAGGGGGCAGGCGGAACATTCAGTACTTC

D gene: TRBD1
V gene: TRBV5-4
J gene: TRBJ2-3
clone size: .
CDR3 protein: CASSQGTGGTDTQYF
CDR3 DNA: TGTGCCAGCAGCCAAGGGACAGGGGGAACAGATACGCAGTATTTT

D gene: .
V gene: TRBV29-1
J gene: TRBJ2-4
clone size: .
CDR3 protein: CSVGREPGAKNIQYF
CDR3 DNA: TGCAGCGTTGGAAGGGAGCCGGGGGCCAAAAACATTCAGTACTTC

D gene: TRBD1
V gene: TRBV7-8
J gene: TRBJ2-2
clone size: once
CDR3 protein: CASSPRTGDTGELFF
CDR3 DNA: TGTGCCAGCAGCCCAAGGACAGGGGACACCGGGGAGCTGTTTTTT

D gene: .
V gene: TRBV19
J gene: TRBJ1-4
clone size: .
CDR3 protein: CASSPTYRVTNEKLFF
CDR3 DNA: TGTGCCAGTAGTCCTACCTACAGGGTAACTAATGAAAAACTGTTTTTT

D gene: .
V gene: TRBV6-6
J gene: TRBJ2-7
clone size: few
CDR3 protein: CASRSHAGASYEQYF
CDR3 DNA: TGTGCCAGCAGATCCCATGCGGGGGCCTCATACGAGCAGTACTTC

D gene: TRBD1
V gene: TRBV9
J gene: TRBJ1-3
clone size: .
CDR3 protein: CASSVDRGYSGNTIYF
CDR3 DNA: TGTGCCAGCAGCGTAGACAGGGGGTACTCTGGAAACACCATATATTTT

D gene: .
V gene: TRBV9
J gene: TRBJ1-6
clone size: .
CDR3 protein: CASSVGSGDSPLHF
CDR3 DNA: TGTGCCAGCAGCGTAGGTTCGGGGGATTCACCCCTCCACTTT

D gene: TRBD2
V gene: TRBV7-2
J gene: TRBJ2-7
clone size: once
CDR3 protein: CASSLGLAGAYEQYF
CDR3 DNA: TGTGCCAGCAGCTTAGGGCTAGCGGGGGCCTACGAGCAGTACTTC

D gene: .
V gene: TRBV5-1
J gene: TRBJ1-4
clone size: .
CDR3 protein: CASSLQGNEKLFF
CDR3 DNA: TGCGCCAGCAGCTTGCAGGGAAATGAAAAACTGTTTTTT

D gene: TRBD2
V gene: TRBV5-6
J gene: TRBJ2-1
clone size: .
CDR3 protein: CASSSPGTSNEQFF
CDR3 DNA: TGTGCCAGCAGCTCCCCCGGGACTAGCAATGAGCAGTTCTTC

D gene: TRBD1
V gene: TRBV6-5
J gene: TRBJ1-1
clone size: .
CDR3 protein: CASSYSGTGGWTEAFF
CDR3 DNA: TGTGCCAGCAGTTACAGCGGGACAGGGGGGTGGACTGAAGCTTTCTTT

D gene: TRBD1
V gene: TRBV27
J gene: TRBJ1-1
clone size: .
CDR3 protein: CASSSPTGPNTEAFF
CDR3 DNA: TGTGCCAGCAGTTCTCCGACAGGGCCAAACACTGAAGCTTTCTTT

D gene: .
V gene: TRBV11-2
J gene: TRBJ1-2
clone size: once
CDR3 protein: CASSLGQGIGYTF
CDR3 DNA: TGTGCCAGCAGCTTAGGTCAGGGGATTGGCTACACCTTC

D gene: .
V gene: TRBV19
J gene: TRBJ1-5
clone size: once
CDR3 protein: CASSLTGFNQPQHF
CDR3 DNA: TGTGCCAGTAGTCTTACAGGTTTCAATCAGCCCCAGCATTTT

D gene: .
V gene: TRBV6-1
J gene: TRBJ1-4
clone size: .
CDR3 protein: CASSEIRNSPHLFF
CDR3 DNA: TGTGCCAGCAGTGAAATAAGAAACAGCCCTCATCTGTTTTTT

D gene: TRBD2
V gene: TRBV7-3
J gene: TRBJ2-1
clone size: once
CDR3 protein: CASSHRGAGGKNEQFF
CDR3 DNA: TGTGCCAGCAGCCACCGCGGAGCGGGAGGGAAAAATGAGCAGTTCTTC

D gene: .
V gene: TRBV6-1
J gene: TRBJ2-5
clone size: few
CDR3 protein: CASSDPGSVRETQYF
CDR3 DNA: TGTGCCAGCAGTGATCCCGGGTCTGTGAGAGAGACCCAGTACTTC

D gene: .
V gene: TRBV6-5
J gene: TRBJ1-6
clone size: .
CDR3 protein: CASSSTEVSSNSPLHF
CDR3 DNA: TGTGCCAGCAGTTCGACAGAAGTTTCCTCTAATTCACCCCTCCACTTT

D gene: .
V gene: TRBV5-1
J gene: TRBJ2-3
clone size: .
CDR3 protein: CASSLGDRLGDTQYF
CDR3 DNA: TGCGCCAGCAGCTTGGGAGACAGGTTGGGGGATACGCAGTATTTT

D gene: .
V gene: TRBV5-7
J gene: TRBJ1-2
clone size: few
CDR3 protein: CASSPFYGYTF
CDR3 DNA: TGTGCCAGCAGTCCCTTCTATGGCTACACCTTC

D gene: .
V gene: TRBV6-1
J gene: TRBJ1-5
clone size: .
CDR3 protein: CASNQGNQPQHF
CDR3 DNA: TGTGCCAGCAATCAGGGCAATCAGCCCCAGCATTTT

D gene: TRBD1
V gene: TRBV7-3
J gene: TRBJ2-5
clone size: .
CDR3 protein: CASSSGDGQGKETQYF
CDR3 DNA: TGTGCCAGCAGCTCGGGGGACGGACAGGGGAAAGAGACCCAGTACTTC

D gene: .
V gene: TRBV11-3
J gene: TRBJ1-4
clone size: .
CDR3 protein: CASSRDSVGKLFF
CDR3 DNA: TGTGCCAGCAGCCGGGACTCAGTGGGAAAACTGTTTTTT

D gene: .
V gene: TRBV18
J gene: TRBJ2-7
clone size: .
CDR3 protein: CASSPTGGRNEQYF
CDR3 DNA: TGTGCCAGCTCACCAACGGGTGGTAGGAACGAGCAGTACTTC

D gene: .
V gene: TRBV19
J gene: TRBJ1-5
clone size: once
CDR3 protein: CASSGAAHSNQPQHF
CDR3 DNA: TGTGCCAGTAGTGGGGCAGCCCATAGCAATCAGCCCCAGCATTTT

D gene: TRBD1
V gene: TRBV5-6
J gene: TRBJ2-7
clone size: .
CDR3 protein: CASSRPGQVYEQYF
CDR3 DNA: TGTGCCAGCAGCCGTCCGGGACAGGTGTACGAGCAGTACTTC

D gene: TRBD1
V gene: TRBV7-6
J gene: TRBJ2-7
clone size: .
CDR3 protein: CASSLAILAGGWDEQYF
CDR3 DNA: TGTGCCAGCAGCTTAGCGATCTTGGCAGGGGGCTGGGACGAGCAGTACTTC

D gene: .
V gene: TRBV15
J gene: TRBJ2-2
clone size: .
CDR3 protein: CATSHSPRADGELFF
CDR3 DNA: TGTGCCACCAGCCACAGCCCCAGGGCGGACGGGGAGCTGTTTTTT

D gene: .
V gene: TRBV9
J gene: TRBJ1-2
clone size: .
CDR3 protein: CASSVGEQGGYTF
CDR3 DNA: TGTGCCAGCAGCGTAGGGGAACAGGGAGGCTACACCTTC

D gene: .
V gene: TRBV5-5
J gene: TRBJ2-7
clone size: once
CDR3 protein: CASSLAPGQGTYEQYF
CDR3 DNA: TGTGCCAGCAGCTTGGCCCCGGGGCAGGGGACATACGAGCAGTACTTC

D gene: .
V gene: TRBV19
J gene: TRBJ1-2
clone size: .
CDR3 protein: CASSEQGSWGYTF
CDR3 DNA: TGTGCCAGTAGTGAGCAGGGATCGTGGGGCTACACCTTC

D gene: .
V gene: TRBV20-1
J gene: TRBJ2-7
clone size: .
CDR3 protein: CSARSRREQYF
CDR3 DNA: TGCAGTGCTAGATCCAGGCGCGAGCAGTACTTC

D gene: TRBD1
V gene: TRBV6-6
J gene: TRBJ2-7
clone size: .
CDR3 protein: CASSYSRDSYEQYF
CDR3 DNA: TGTGCCAGCAGTTACTCGAGGGACAGCTACGAGCAGTACTTC

D gene: TRBD1
V gene: TRBV5-6
J gene: TRBJ2-1
clone size: .
CDR3 protein: CASGGTGENEQFF
CDR3 DNA: TGTGCCAGCGGCGGGACAGGGGAGAATGAGCAGTTCTTC

D gene: .
V gene: TRBV19
J gene: TRBJ1-1
clone size: .
CDR3 protein: CASSIGRDWNTEAFF
CDR3 DNA: TGTGCCAGTAGTATTGGGAGAGACTGGAACACTGAAGCTTTCTTT

D gene: TRBD1
V gene: TRBV7-6
J gene: TRBJ2-4
clone size: few
CDR3 protein: CASSWGTTGYGGIQYF
CDR3 DNA: TGTGCCAGCAGCTGGGGGACGACAGGGTATGGAGGCATTCAGTACTTC

D gene: .
V gene: TRBV5-1
J gene: TRBJ1-2
clone size: .
CDR3 protein: CASSLLTAGGAYGYTF
CDR3 DNA: TGCGCCAGCAGCTTGTTAACGGCTGGAGGGGCGTATGGCTACACCTTC

D gene: .
V gene: TRBV10-1
J gene: TRBJ1-2
clone size: .
CDR3 protein: CASSEIRALFYGYTF
CDR3 DNA: TGCGCCAGCAGTGAGATCAGGGCCCTTTTCTATGGCTACACCTTC

D gene: .
V gene: TRBV28
J gene: TRBJ2-2
clone size: once
CDR3 protein: CASSLIGGATGELFF
CDR3 DNA: TGTGCCAGCAGTTTGATCGGGGGTGCCACCGGGGAGCTGTTTTTT

D gene: TRBD2
V gene: TRBV13
J gene: TRBJ2-1
clone size: .
CDR3 protein: CASSAGLANEQFF
CDR3 DNA: TGTGCCAGCAGCGCCGGACTAGCCAATGAGCAGTTCTTC

D gene: TRBD2
V gene: TRBV11-1
J gene: TRBJ2-1
clone size: .
CDR3 protein: CASSLNLGLAGVNEQFF
CDR3 DNA: TGTGCCAGCAGCCTCAATCTTGGACTAGCGGGAGTGAATGAGCAGTTCTTC